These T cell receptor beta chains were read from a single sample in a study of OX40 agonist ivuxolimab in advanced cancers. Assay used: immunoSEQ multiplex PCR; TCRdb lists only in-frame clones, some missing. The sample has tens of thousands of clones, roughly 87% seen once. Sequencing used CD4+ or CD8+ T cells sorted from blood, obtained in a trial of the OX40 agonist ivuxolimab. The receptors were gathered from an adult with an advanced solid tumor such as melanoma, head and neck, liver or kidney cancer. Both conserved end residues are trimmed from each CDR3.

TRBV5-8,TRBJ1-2,ASSLDRGLGYT
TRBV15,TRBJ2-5,ATSRERLAGGPGETQY
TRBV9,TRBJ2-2,ASSLYGLVTTGELF
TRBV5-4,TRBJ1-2,ASSSDSPYGYT
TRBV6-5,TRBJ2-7,ASSSWERVQY
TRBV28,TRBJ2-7,ASSRTSDSSYEQY
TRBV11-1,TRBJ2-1,ASTPQGAGRGEQF
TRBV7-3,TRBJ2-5,ASSLMPRATDLRTQY
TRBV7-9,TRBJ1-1,ASSPPGARANTEAF
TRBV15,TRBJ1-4,ATSRGNSATNEKLF
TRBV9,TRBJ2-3,ASSVANLASDTQY
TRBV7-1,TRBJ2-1,ASSLGLAIYNEQF
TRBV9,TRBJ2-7,ASSFGRTSEQY
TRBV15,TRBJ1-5,ATGRYDQPQH
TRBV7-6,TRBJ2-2,ASSSPGGTGELF
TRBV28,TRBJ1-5,ASSSPSSSNQPQH
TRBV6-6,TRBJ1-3,ASSYLPGSGNTIY
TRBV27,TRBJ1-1,ASTTGATTEAF
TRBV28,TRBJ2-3,ASSLTSSDTQY
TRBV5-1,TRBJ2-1,ASSLEVRGYNEQF
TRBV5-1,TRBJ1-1,ASSRTRVTEAF
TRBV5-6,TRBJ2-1,ASRLSGRAYNEQF
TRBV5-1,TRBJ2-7,ASSLEYEQY
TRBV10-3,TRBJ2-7,AISGRQGAYEQY
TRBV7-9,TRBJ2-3,ASSSRAGADTQY
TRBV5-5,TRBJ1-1,ASSFWTSGAF
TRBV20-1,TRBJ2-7,RAGLREQY
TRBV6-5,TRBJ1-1,ASSYEAGAKGTEAF
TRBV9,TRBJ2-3,ASSPGGVLDTQY
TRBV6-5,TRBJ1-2,ASSYSNQGRRYGYT
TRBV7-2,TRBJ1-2,ASSRRTTNYGYT
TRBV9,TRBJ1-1,ASSPGGTGNTEAF
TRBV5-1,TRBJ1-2,ASSSGQGYGYT
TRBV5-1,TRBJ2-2,ASSLASGIGELF
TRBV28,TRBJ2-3,ASSRVSTDTQY
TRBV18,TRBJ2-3,ASSPRDSTDTQY
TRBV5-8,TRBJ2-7,ASSLGSRGPGAY
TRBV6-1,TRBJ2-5,ASSLWTGRTETQY
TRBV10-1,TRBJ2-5,ASIGQSQETQY
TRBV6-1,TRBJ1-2,ASTPSVEGYT
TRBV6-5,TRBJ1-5,ASSFGLGGQPQH
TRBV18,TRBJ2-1,ASSPPGTRYNEQF
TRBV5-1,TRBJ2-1,ASTVTSGAYNEQF
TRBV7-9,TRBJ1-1,ASSLSGVQTEAF
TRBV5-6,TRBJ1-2,ASSLAGEGYGYT
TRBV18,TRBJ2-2,ASSDIAGGGTGELF
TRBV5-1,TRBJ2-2,ASSLNTGELF
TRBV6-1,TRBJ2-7,ASTLEGVSYEQY
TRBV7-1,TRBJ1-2,ASSLQGDYGYT
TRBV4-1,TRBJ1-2,ASSQGQGFYGYT
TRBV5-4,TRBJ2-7,ASSEAGTGAYEQY
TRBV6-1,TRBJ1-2,ATWVSANYGYT
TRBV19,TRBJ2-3,ASSTPGQGATDTQY
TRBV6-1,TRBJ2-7,ASWSGGHEQY
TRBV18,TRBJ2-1,ASSPLRGEELKF
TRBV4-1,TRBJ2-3,ASSLSLSGRSADTQY
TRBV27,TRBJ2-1,ASSSRGQGLSNEQF